Presented here are 8 T cell receptor beta chains from one specimen sequenced in a study of T-cell reconstitution after alpha-beta-depleted transplantation in children. Unique molecular identifiers were incorporated during preparation of the TCRbeta library. TCRdb called the PCR reads again in MiXCR, with one record for every CDR3 protein. The data contain roughly 790,000 distinct CDR3 sequences, 16% of them singletons. Sequences were derived from PBMCs, mostly from graft donor cells, sampled 360 days after TCRalphabeta/CD19-depleted stem cell transplant. The receptors were gathered from a male patient younger than 18 who had a stem cell transplant for acute lymphoblastic leukemia, so the T cells may come from the graft donor.

Ten or more counts support this clonotype. The chain is built from TRBV5-1 and TRBJ2-1, with D tentatively TRBD2 (5 bases). Trimming removed 3 bases at V and 5 bases at J, with 12 bases between. The CDR3 has 14 amino acids. Germline lookup yields CDR1 SGHRS and CDR2 YFSETQ. CDR3 bases: TGCGCCAGCAGCTCCGGAGGAGGAGACAATGAGCAGTTCTTC. This sequence encodes CASSSGGGDNEQFF.

DNA of the CDR3: TGCGCCAGCAGCTTGCGTTTCCAGAGGGGACTACGCCCTCATGAGCAGTTCTTC. Its translation: CASSLRFQRGLRPHEQFF. The chain employs TRBV5-1 and TRBJ2-1; 7 nucleotides agree with TRBD2. This CDR3 has 18 residues. Germline CDR1 and CDR2: SGHRS and YFSETQ. V lost 1 base, J lost 8 bases, and 18 bases stayed unmatched.

This clonotype was seen a handful of times. The chain employs TRBV5-1 and TRBJ2-3, with D perhaps given as TRBD1 or TRBD2 (5 bases each). The germline V gene encodes CDR1 SGHRS and CDR2 YFSETQ. The germline V and J ends were trimmed by 7 bases and 5 bases, with 11 bases remaining between them. This CDR3 is built from 12 residues. The CDR3 spells CASRSRGDTQYF. The DNA of the CDR3 is TGCGCCAGCCGTTCGAGGGGAGATACGCAGTATTTT.

The CDR3 reads CSARPGLAESQETQYF. In DNA form, the CDR3 reads TGCAGTGCTAGACCGGGACTAGCGGAATCCCAAGAGACCCAGTACTTC. This chain joins TRBV20-1 and TRBJ2-5; 11 bases are shared with TRBD2. The CDR3 runs 16 residues. J lost 1 base, V lost 2 bases, and 6 bases had no gene match. The germline V gene has CDR1 DFQATT and CDR2 SNEGSKA (reference sequence).

This clonotype has just a few counts. This chain connects TRBV12-3 or TRBV12-4 to TRBJ1-5, with D maybe TRBD1 (5 bases). Trimming left V 1 base short and J 16 bases short, with 11 bases between. This CDR3 has 11 residues. The DNA of the CDR3 is TGTGCCAGCAGTTTAGGGACACCGGCCCATTTT. Translated, it gives CASSLGTPAHF.

In this sample, this clonotype turned up a few times. The rearrangement joins TRBV5-1 to TRBJ2-2; a possible D gene is TRBD2 (5 bases). Trimming cost V 1 base and J 10 bases, with 8 bases left between them. The germline gives CDR1 SGHRS, CDR2 YFSETQ. The CDR3 has 12 amino acids. CDR3 sequence reads: CASSLLAKELFF. Written as DNA, the CDR3 is TGCGCCAGCAGCTTGTTAGCGAAGGAGCTGTTTTTT.

V gene TRBV7-2 combines with J gene TRBJ2-7; D is unclear. The CDR3 extends over 15 amino acids. Germline V gene sequence: CDR1 SGHTA, CDR2 FQGNSA. The ends were cut back, 2 bases at V and 0 bases at J, with 11 bases in the middle. The CDR3: CASSLLFLGSYEQYF. The CDR3 DNA reads as TGTGCCAGCAGCTTACTATTTCTGGGCTCCTACGAGCAGTACTTC.

The chain links TRBV29-1 to TRBJ2-7; 14 bases are shared with TRBD2. V dropped 2 bases and J dropped 4; count of bases not matched to a gene: 10. Germline CDR1 reads SQVTM; CDR2 reads ANQGSEA. This CDR3 contains 17 residues. The CDR3 coding sequence is TGCAGCGTTGAAACCGGGACTAGCGGGAGTCTGCTGTACGAGCAGTACTTC. Translating gives CSVETGTSGSLLYEQYF.